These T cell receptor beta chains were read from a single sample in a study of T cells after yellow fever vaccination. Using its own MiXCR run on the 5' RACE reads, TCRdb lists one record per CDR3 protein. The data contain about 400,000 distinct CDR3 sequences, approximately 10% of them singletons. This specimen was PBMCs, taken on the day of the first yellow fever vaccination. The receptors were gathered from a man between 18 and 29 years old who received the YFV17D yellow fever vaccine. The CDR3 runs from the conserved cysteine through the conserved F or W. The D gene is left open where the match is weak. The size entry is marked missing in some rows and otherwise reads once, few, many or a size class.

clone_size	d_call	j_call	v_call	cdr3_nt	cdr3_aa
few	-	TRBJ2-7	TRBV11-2	TGTGCCAGCAGCTTAGAGCCTTCCGGATCTTTATGCGAGCAGTACTTC	CASSLEPSGSLCEQYF
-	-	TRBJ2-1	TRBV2	TGTGCCAGCAGTTTAAATTCCGATTGGGGGCCCCCCTACAATGAGCAGTTCTTC	CASSLNSDWGPPYNEQFF
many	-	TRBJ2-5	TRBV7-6	TGTGCCAGCAGCTTGATACCGGGGCTGCAAGAGACCCAGTACTTC	CASSLIPGLQETQYF
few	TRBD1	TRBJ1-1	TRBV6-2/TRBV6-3	TGTGCCAGCACGGACAGGGCCCGGAACACTGAAGCTTTCTTT	CASTDRARNTEAFF
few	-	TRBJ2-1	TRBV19	TGTGCCAGTAGTATACAAGATGCGACCTACAATGAGCAGTTCTTC	CASSIQDATYNEQFF
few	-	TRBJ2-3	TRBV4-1	TGCGCCAGCAGCCAAGATCCGCCGGGGGTGATTGCTAGCAAAGATACGCAGTATTTT	CASSQDPPGVIASKDTQYF
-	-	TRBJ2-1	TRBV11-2	TGTGCCAGCAGCTTTGATGCCCAGGGGCCAGCGTCCTACAATGAGCAGTTCTTC	CASSFDAQGPASYNEQFF
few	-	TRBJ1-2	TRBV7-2	TGTGCCAGCAGCCTCTCACCAGTTTCTAACTATGGCTACACCTTC	CASSLSPVSNYGYTF
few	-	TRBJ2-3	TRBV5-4	TGTGCCAGCAGTTCCTCCTTAAGTAGCACAGATACGCAGTATTTT	CASSSSLSSTDTQYF
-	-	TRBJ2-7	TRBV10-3	TGTGCCATCAGTGCAGGCCAGGTCGACACCTACGAGCAGTACTTC	CAISAGQVDTYEQYF
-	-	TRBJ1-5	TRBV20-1	TGCAGTGCTACCGGGGGCAGGGGAGGTCAGCCCCAGCATTTT	CSATGGRGGQPQHF
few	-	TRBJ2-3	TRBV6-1	TGTGCCAGCAGCCCATGGACTAGCACAGATACGCAGTATTTT	CASSPWTSTDTQYF
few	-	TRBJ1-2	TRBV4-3	TGCGCCAGCAGCCAAGATATTGGGGGGTCTCCTTGGGGCTACACCTTC	CASSQDIGGSPWGYTF
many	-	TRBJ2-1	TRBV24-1	TGTGCCACCGGAGGAACGCCGAATGAGCAGTTCTTC	CATGGTPNEQFF
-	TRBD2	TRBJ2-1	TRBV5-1	TGCGCCAGCAGTTCACTAGCGGGGGATTACAATGAGCAGTTCTTC	CASSSLAGDYNEQFF
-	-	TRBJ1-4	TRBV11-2	TGTGCCAGCAGCTTAGTGGCTCGGGGAATTGCTGGGGATGAAAAACTGTTTTTT	CASSLVARGIAGDEKLFF
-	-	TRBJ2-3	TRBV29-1	TGCAGCGTTGGGATGGCAGGGGTTATGCAGTATTTT	CSVGMAGVMQYF
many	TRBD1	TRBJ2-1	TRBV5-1	TGCGCCAGCAGCTCCGGACAGGGGGCAGGTGAGCAGTTCTTC	CASSSGQGAGEQFF
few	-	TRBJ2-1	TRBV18	TGTGCCAGCTCACCAAGCGACAGATACAATGAGCAGTTCTTC	CASSPSDRYNEQFF
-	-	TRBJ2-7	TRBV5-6	TGTGCCAGCCATCTCCGGGGCTCCGCTATTTACGAGCAGTACTTC	CASHLRGSAIYEQYF
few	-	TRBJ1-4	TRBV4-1	TGCGCCAGCAGCCAGACTACGACTAATGAAAAACTGTTTTTT	CASSQTTTNEKLFF
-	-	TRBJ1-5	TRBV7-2	TGTGCCAGCAGCTTACAGGAGAATCAGCCCCAGCATTTT	CASSLQENQPQHF
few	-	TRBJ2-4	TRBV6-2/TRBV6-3	TGTGCCAGCAGCTCCGGGACATTCACCAAAAACATTCAGTACTTC	CASSSGTFTKNIQYF
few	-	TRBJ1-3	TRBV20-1	TGCAGTGCTAGAGTGGCCCAGGGCTCTGGAAACACCATATATTTT	CSARVAQGSGNTIYF
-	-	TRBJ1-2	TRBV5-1	TGCGCCAGCAGCTTGACCGGGAGGGGCTATGGCAACACCTTC	CASSLTGRGYGNTF
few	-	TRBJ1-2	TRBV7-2	TGTGCCAGCAGCCCAGGGGTGGATGGCTACACCTTC	CASSPGVDGYTF
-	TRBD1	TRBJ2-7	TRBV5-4	TGTGCCAGCAGCTTGGGTAACACTGGACAGGGGGCTGCCGAGCAGTACTTC	CASSLGNTGQGAAEQYF
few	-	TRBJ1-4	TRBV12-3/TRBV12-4	TGTGCCAGCAGTTTAGCTTTCAGGGACGAAAAACTGTTTTTT	CASSLAFRDEKLFF
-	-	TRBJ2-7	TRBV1	TGCACCAGCAGCCTGCAGGGGATTCGGTACGAGCAGTACTTC	CTSSLQGIRYEQYF
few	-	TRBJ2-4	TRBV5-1	TGCGCCAGCAGCTTGGTTCCGGCCCTAGCCAAAAACATTCAGTACTTC	CASSLVPALAKNIQYF
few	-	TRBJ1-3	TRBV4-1	TGCGCCAGCAGCCAAGTTTACAGGGTCTCTGGAAACACCATATATTTT	CASSQVYRVSGNTIYF
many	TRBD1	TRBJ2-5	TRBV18	TGTGCCAGCTCACCACGAACCGACAGGGAGGAGACCCAGTACTTC	CASSPRTDREETQYF
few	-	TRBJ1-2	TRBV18	TGTGCCAGCTCACCGGGACAAAGCGGGGGAAACACCTTC	CASSPGQSGGNTF
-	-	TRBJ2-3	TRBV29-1	TGCAGCGTTGTGGCAGGGGAAAGCACAGATACGCAGTATTTT	CSVVAGESTDTQYF
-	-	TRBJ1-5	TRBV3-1	TGTGCCAGCAGCCAAGCCGTAAATCAGCCCCAGCATTTT	CASSQAVNQPQHF
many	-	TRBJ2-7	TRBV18	TGTGCCAGCTCACCAGTAAACCACGAGCAGTACTTC	CASSPVNHEQYF
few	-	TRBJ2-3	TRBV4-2	TGTGCCAGCAGCCAAGATCTAGCTGGCGGGGTCCACAGCACAGATACGCAGTATTTT	CASSQDLAGGVHSTDTQYF
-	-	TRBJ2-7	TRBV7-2	TGTGCCAGCAGCGTAGACTCCACCTACGAGCAGTACTTC	CASSVDSTYEQYF
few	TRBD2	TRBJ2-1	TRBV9	TGTGCCAGCAGCGTAGCGGGGGGGAATACCTACAATGAGCAGTTCTTC	CASSVAGGNTYNEQFF
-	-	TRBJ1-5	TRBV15	TGTGCCACCAGCAGGGGGGGGGCCTCCAATCAGCCCCAGCATTTT	CATSRGGASNQPQHF
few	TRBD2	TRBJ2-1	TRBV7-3	TGTGCCAGCAGCCGTACCGGACTAGCGGGGAACAATGAGCAGTTCTTC	CASSRTGLAGNNEQFF
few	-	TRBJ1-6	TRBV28	TGTGCCAGCAGTTCTTCCGGGGGACCCAATAATTCACCCCTCCACTTT	CASSSSGGPNNSPLHF
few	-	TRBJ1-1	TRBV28	TGTGCCAGCAGTGCCCCTCCAGGGGACACTGAAGCTTTCTTT	CASSAPPGDTEAFF
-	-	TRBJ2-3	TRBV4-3	TGCGCCAGCAGCCCTCACACAGTAGCTGGCACAGATACGCAGTATTTT	CASSPHTVAGTDTQYF
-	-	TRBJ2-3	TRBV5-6	TGTGCCAGCCTCAAGGTGGGGGGCAGCACAGATACGCAGTATTTT	CASLKVGGSTDTQYF